A selection of T cell receptor beta chains follows, all from one sample in a study of cytomegalovirus exposure and HLA in healthy donors. Assay: immunoSEQ multiplex PCR; the TCRdb copy retains only in-frame clones and omits some. Of some 200,000 clones detected, over 80% appear once; the ten largest clones hold over 0.65%. The source material was PBMCs. The receptor set was obtained from a boy between 2 and 10 years old in good health and CMV-seronegative. Both conserved end residues are part of each CDR3. Fields, in order: V gene, clone size, D gene, J gene, CDR3 DNA, CDR3 protein. D genes are given only for firm matches. Expanded clones are given a class, and other clones once, few, many or no size at all.

V: TRBV2
size: once
D: .
J: TRBJ1-2
DNA: TGTGCCAGCGCTGGGACTGTGGATGCCAACTATGGCTACACCTTC
CDR3: CASAGTVDANYGYTF

V: TRBV7-9
size: .
D: .
J: TRBJ2-3
DNA: TGTGCCAGCAGCTTACAGGGCTCCACAGATACGCAGTATTTT
CDR3: CASSLQGSTDTQYF

V: TRBV7-9
size: once
D: .
J: TRBJ2-5
DNA: TGTGCCAGCAGCTTAGAGCTTTGGGGGGGGGCCCAAGAGACCCAGTACTTC
CDR3: CASSLELWGGAQETQYF

V: TRBV30
size: .
D: TRBD2
J: TRBJ2-1
DNA: TGTGCCTGGAGTGTCCGTAGCGGGAGCCTCTACAATGAGCAGTTCTTC
CDR3: CAWSVRSGSLYNEQFF

V: TRBV6-5
size: .
D: .
J: TRBJ1-1
DNA: TGTGCCAGCAGTAACGACCAGTTCGGGTCTGAAGCTTTCTTT
CDR3: CASSNDQFGSEAFF

V: TRBV7-9
size: once
D: .
J: TRBJ1-2
DNA: TGTGCCAGCAGAAAGCTACAGTCCCATGGCTACACCTTC
CDR3: CASRKLQSHGYTF

V: TRBV7-9
size: .
D: TRBD1
J: TRBJ1-2
DNA: TGTGCCAGCAGCTTCCGGGACAGGGGGGGATATGGCTACACCTTC
CDR3: CASSFRDRGGYGYTF

V: TRBV4-1
size: once
D: .
J: TRBJ1-1
DNA: TGCGCCAGCAGTCGGGGGGGTACGGGCACTGAAGCTTTCTTT
CDR3: CASSRGGTGTEAFF

V: TRBV7-2
size: .
D: TRBD1
J: TRBJ2-7
DNA: TGTGCCAGCAGCTTAGCGTGGACAGGGGGTTACGAGCAGTACTTC
CDR3: CASSLAWTGGYEQYF

V: TRBV4-2
size: .
D: .
J: TRBJ2-1
DNA: TGTGCCAGCAGCCAAGAAGAAGCGCCCTACAATGAGCAGTTCTTC
CDR3: CASSQEEAPYNEQFF

V: TRBV19
size: .
D: TRBD2
J: TRBJ2-1
DNA: TGTGCCAGTAGTTCGGGACTAGCTGCCCACAATGAGCAGTTCTTC
CDR3: CASSSGLAAHNEQFF

V: TRBV6-5
size: few
D: .
J: TRBJ1-1
DNA: TGTGCCAGCAGCCCACAGGGGAACACTGAAGCTTTCTTT
CDR3: CASSPQGNTEAFF

V: TRBV13
size: .
D: TRBD2
J: TRBJ2-5
DNA: TGTGCCAGCAGCTTGTCTGGCGGGGGAAGACAAGAGACCCAGTACTTC
CDR3: CASSLSGGGRQETQYF

V: TRBV30
size: .
D: .
J: TRBJ2-2
DNA: TGTGCCTGGAGTAAGGACAGTCTGAACACCGGGGAGCTGTTTTTT
CDR3: CAWSKDSLNTGELFF

V: TRBV10-1
size: .
D: TRBD1
J: TRBJ2-1
DNA: TGCGCCAGCAGTGAGACAGGGGGGAGGTCCTACAATGAGCAGTTCTTC
CDR3: CASSETGGRSYNEQFF

V: TRBV7-2
size: .
D: TRBD2
J: TRBJ2-2
DNA: TGTGCCAGCAGCTCCCGATGGGCGGGAGGGGTTAACGGGGAGCTGTTTTTT
CDR3: CASSSRWAGGVNGELFF

V: TRBV29-1
size: .
D: .
J: TRBJ2-1
DNA: TGCAGCGTTGACGGGTACAATGAGCAGTTCTTC
CDR3: CSVDGYNEQFF

V: TRBV6-5
size: few
D: TRBD1
J: TRBJ2-7
DNA: TGTGCCAGCAGTCAACAGGGGTGGACCTACGAGCAGTACTTC
CDR3: CASSQQGWTYEQYF

V: TRBV6-5
size: .
D: .
J: TRBJ1-2
DNA: TGTGCCAGCAGCCACGGAGGTGGCTACACCTTC
CDR3: CASSHGGGYTF